What follows are 20 T cell receptor beta chains derived from one specimen sequenced in a study of breast tumors, draining lymph nodes, adjacent tissues. Each CDR3 protein gets one entry after TCRdb re-called the multiplex PCR reads with MiXCR. Among about 230,000 distinct CDR3 sequences listed, about a third were seen once. Breast cancer patients provided tissue from their axillary draining lymph nodes. Sequences were obtained from axillary lymph node tissue. These receptors were obtained from a female donor with breast cancer. Some clones in this sample may be carry-over from other donors' samples.

The V gene is TRBV7-6, the J gene TRBJ2-1; D is possibly TRBD2 (6 bases). The CDR3 totals 14 residues. V was clipped by 5 bases and J by 7 bases, with 15 bases between them. The germline V gene has CDR1 SGHVS and CDR2 FNYEAQ. CDR3 loop: CASSRGNTGNEQFF. CDR3 in DNA: TGTGCCAGCAGCCGGGGGAATACGGGGAATGAGCAGTTCTTC.

This clonotype was seen more than once but under ten times. The chain uses TRBV6-2 or TRBV6-3 and TRBJ2-7; TRBD2 aligns across 12 bases. Germline CDR1 and CDR2: MNHEY and SVGEGT. The V and J ends lost 6 bases and 5 bases, in that order; junction bases with no gene match: 8. This CDR3 region has 15 residues. In nucleotides, the CDR3 is TGTGCCAGCAGGCCTAGCGGGAGGGCCGGTGACGAGCAGTACTTC. This gives the protein CASRPSGRAGDEQYF.

This clonotype has a handful of counts. The chain couples TRBV7-2 to TRBJ1-1; a possible D gene is TRBD1 (5 bases). This CDR3 region has 14 residues. Looked up from germline, CDR1 is SGHTA and CDR2 is FQGNSA. V lost 3 bases and J 5 bases, leaving 13 bases between the germline ends. CDR3 sequence reads: CASSFDGAVTEAFF. The CDR3 DNA reads TGTGCCAGCAGCTTTGACGGGGCGGTGACTGAAGCTTTCTTT.

A single count supports this clonotype. The chain joins TRBV9 to TRBJ2-1; 7 bases map to TRBD2. CDR1 and CDR2 (germline): SGDLS, YYNGEE. Losses at the gene ends were 4 bases for V and 5 bases for J; bases not matched to a gene: 6. This CDR3 region has 14 residues. In nucleotides, the CDR3 is TGTGCCAGCAGCCCGGGGCTAGCGGACAATGAGCAGTTCTTC. Protein product: CASSPGLADNEQFF.

The sample holds one count of this clonotype. The chain uses TRBV9 and TRBJ1-2; 9 bases agree with TRBD1. The CDR3 contains 14 residues. V lost 0 bases and J lost 8; bases outside the gene matches: 5. Per germline, CDR1 SGDLS and CDR2 YYNGEE. CDR3 sequence reads: CASSVDRGRYGYTF. As DNA, the CDR3 is TGTGCCAGCAGCGTAGACAGGGGGCGTTACGGCTACACCTTC.

There are many counts of this clonotype. V is TRBV6-1 and J is TRBJ2-2; 7 nucleotides line up with TRBD2. Per the germline V gene, CDR1 is MNHNS and CDR2 is SASEGT. The length of the CDR3 is 16 residues. The junction had 14 bases not matched to a gene; V was cut back by 7 bases and J by 6 bases. This chain's CDR3 is CASTQASGRSAGELFF. Written as DNA, the CDR3 is TGTGCCAGCACCCAAGCTAGCGGACGATCGGCCGGGGAGCTGTTTTTT.

This clonotype was picked up many times. J is TRBJ2-6 and V is TRBV29-1, with D maybe TRBD2 (6 bases). From germline, CDR1 is SQVTM and CDR2 ANQGSEA. This CDR3 has 15 residues. V shed 4 bases and J shed 0 bases, with 10 bases lying between them. Here the CDR3 reads CSVGIGGSGANVLTF. Written as DNA, the CDR3 is TGCAGCGTTGGCATCGGGGGCTCTGGGGCCAACGTCCTGACTTTC.

This clonotype was counted between two and nine times. This clone may be a read error of a much larger clone one base away. The conserved final phenylalanine or tryptophan is absent from the CDR3, which likely points to a read error. This chain connects TRBV19 to TRBJ1-5; D is ambiguous. Trimming cost V 3 bases and J 0 bases, with 12 bases left between them. The CDR3 has 16 residues. Looked up from germline, CDR1 is LNHDA and CDR2 is SQIVND (reference sequence). The CDR3 coding sequence is TGTGCCAGTAGTATTCTGGCCACCTATAGCAATCAGCCCCAGCATTCT. It codes for CASSILATYSNQPQHS.

This clonotype was seen ten or more times. The rearrangement uses TRBV29-1 and TRBJ2-5, with D perhaps assigned TRBD1 or TRBD2 (5 bases each). With 5 bases removed from V and 2 bases from J, the gap between germline ends came to 9 bases. Germline V gives CDR1 SQVTM, CDR2 ANQGSEA. The CDR3 covers 12 residues. The CDR3 loop reads CSVHGAQETQYF. The CDR3 bases are TGCAGCGTTCACGGGGCACAAGAGACCCAGTACTTC.

In the case of this clonotype: The CDR3 ends on some other residue instead of the conserved phenylalanine or tryptophan, so this is likely a read error. No DNA is shown, since the ends of the CDR3 on it are uncertain; the CDR3 is the one TCRdb lists. The gene calls are TRBV20-1 and TRBJ2-7. The V gene's germline CDR1 is DFQATT and CDR2 SNEGSKA (reference sequence). The CDR3 length is 14 residues, termini included. CDR3 loop: CSASASDTAYEQCL.

The sample holds a few counts of this clonotype. This chain uses TRBV5-8 with TRBJ2-4, with 11 bases matching TRBD1. CDR3 length: 15 residues. The V gene's germline CDR1 is SGHTS and CDR2 YDEGEE. The V and J ends lost 0 bases and 11 bases, in that order; junction bases with no gene match: 7. Here the CDR3 DNA reads TGTGCCAGCAGCTTGGGGACAGGGGGCCTCGCGGTTCAGTACTTC. The encoded protein is CASSLGTGGLAVQYF.

About this clonotype: A much bigger clone sits one base away, suggesting this may be a read error. The V and J genes are TRBV2 and TRBJ1-1; D might be TRBD1 (6 bases). Germline CDR1 reads SNHLY; CDR2 reads FYNNEI. The CDR3 contains 13 residues. The CDR3 DNA sequence: TGTGCCAGCAGTGAAGAGCAGGGGATTGGAGCTTCCTTT. It yields the protein CASSEEQGIGASF.

This clonotype was detected ten times or more. V is TRBV29-1 and J is TRBJ2-7; 9 bases are shared with TRBD2. The length of the CDR3 is 14 residues. Germline trimming cut 2 bases from V and 2 bases from J; bases unmatched to any gene: 4. From germline, CDR1 is SQVTM and CDR2 ANQGSEA. The CDR3 bases are TGCAGCGTTGAATTTGCGGGAGGGACCTACGAGCAGTACTTC. This gives the protein CSVEFAGGTYEQYF.

This clonotype has a count of ten or more. This may stem from a read error, because a much larger clone lies one nucleotide away. Because the CDR3 is missing its conserved closing phenylalanine or tryptophan, this is likely a read error. This chain's CDR3 is CATSRGVGSSYEQYL. CDR3 nucleotides: TGTGCCACCAGCAGAGGAGTAGGCAGCTCCTACGAGCAGTACCTC. The rearrangement links TRBV15 to TRBJ2-7; no clear D. This CDR3 is built from 15 residues. Germline V gene lookup returns CDR1 LNHNV and CDR2 YYDKDF (reference sequence). V dropped 1 base and J dropped 0 bases, with 10 bases sitting between them.

This clonotype appeared many times. The gene calls are TRBV7-8 and TRBJ1-4, with D hard to call. The CDR3 is 15 amino acids. Trimming took 1 base from V and 0 from J, leaving 6 bases between them. CDR1 SGHVS and CDR2 FQNEAQ come from the germline V gene. The CDR3 nucleotides are TGTGCCAGCAGCTTAGATCCGGCAACTAATGAAAAACTGTTTTTT. Amino acid sequence: CASSLDPATNEKLFF.

The rearrangement uses TRBV24-1 and TRBJ1-5; a weak D match, TRBD1 (5 bases). The V end was cut by 6 bases, the J end by 3 bases, with 8 bases between. Per germline, CDR1 KGHDR and CDR2 SFDVKD. The CDR3 loop spans 13 amino acids. The CDR3 protein is CATSQGTNQPQHF. In DNA, the CDR3 is TGTGCCACCAGTCAGGGTACCAATCAGCCCCAGCATTTT.

This clonotype has at least ten counts. V gene TRBV24-1 combines with J gene TRBJ2-3, with 8 positions matching TRBD2. The germline CDR1 and CDR2 sequences are KGHDR and SFDVKD. V dropped 6 bases and J dropped 4; count of bases not matched to a gene: 8. The CDR3 has 15 amino acids. CDR3 residues: CATSPLAGSADTQYF. The CDR3 DNA sequence: TGTGCCACCAGTCCCCTAGCGGGCTCTGCAGATACGCAGTATTTT.

This clonotype was detected ten times or more. V is TRBV7-2 and J is TRBJ2-5; D is unresolved. From germline, CDR1 is SGHTA and CDR2 FQGNSA. This CDR3 spans 16 amino acids. V lost 1 base to trimming and J lost 5 bases, with 17 bases between them. DNA for the CDR3: TGTGCCAGCAGCTTAGGACATAGGCGGCAGAGGGAGACCCAGTACTTC. This gives the protein CASSLGHRRQRETQYF.

The DNA of the CDR3 is TGTGCCAGCAGTGCTCCGAAAGCCTCCTACACCGGGGAGCTGTTTTTT. Protein product: CASSAPKASYTGELFF. The chain combines TRBV25-1 with TRBJ2-2; D is unresolved. Germline CDR1 and CDR2: MGHDK and SYGVNS. The CDR3 sequence is 16 residues long. Between the trimmed V and J ends, which lost 4 bases and 3 bases, there was a span of 15 bases.

The V call is TRBV7-3, the J call TRBJ1-2; 8 bases match TRBD1. Germline CDR1 SGHTA, CDR2 FQGTGA. CDR3 length equals 16 residues. With V trimmed by 3 bases and J by 6 bases, 12 bases remained unmatched. CDR3 coding DNA: TGTGCCAGCAGCTTCAGGACAGGGTCTTTCAGTAATGGCTACACCTTC. Amino acid sequence: CASSFRTGSFSNGYTF.